This TCR beta chain stems from a study of post-analysis software for immune sequencing data. Whole-study context: The disease courses spanned relapsing-remitting, secondary progressive and progressive-relapsing forms of multiple sclerosis. Findings of the study overall: Versus controls, multiple sclerosis patients showed significantly lower diversity (normalized Chao1). Relative to controls, patients had about 5 TRBV segments at higher frequency, with TRBV5-6, TRBV5-1 and TRBV20-1 among these.

Sequencing libraries made from TCR beta cDNA carried unique molecular identifiers. Hundreds of thousands of cDNA molecules came from about 1 to 10 million T cells. A single record per CDR3 protein comes from TCRdb applying MiXCR to the PCR reads. The top ten hold 11% of the sample, which has hundreds of thousands of distinct CDR3 sequences, 59% seen once. The V and J ends lost 5 bases and 5 bases respectively, with 19 bases between them. The CDR3 has 16 residues. Looked up from germline, CDR1 is LNHDA and CDR2 is SQIVND (reference sequence). For this clonotype: Its matching antigen is unknown.

The chain has TRBV19 and TRBJ2-1; no clear D. The material sequenced was blood. The sequence was obtained from a girl aged 2 to 10 with multiple sclerosis. In nucleotides, the CDR3 is TGTGCCAGTAGTCTGGCAAATAATATCCCCGACAATGAGCAGTTCTTC. This gives the protein CASSLANNIPDNEQFF.